This TCR beta chain is from a study of blood T cell repertoires in COVID-19. Study as a whole: Acute and convalescent COVID-19 samples came from the United States, Italy and Spain. Sample material is recorded as cDNA or gDNA derived from T cells, B-cell-depleted T cells, or PBMCs.

With 2 bases clipped from V and 3 bases from J, the junction kept 4 bases outside the gene matches. Germline lookup yields CDR1 SGHVS and CDR2 FNYEAQ. The CDR3 spans 15 residues. Original processing notes: Estimated nucleated cell counts came from reference gene primer amplification. Assay used: immunoSEQ multiplex PCR; TCRdb lists only in-frame clones, some missing. V and J calls plus clone size are reproduced from that table; the DNA served to infer D and trimming. The data show 100,000 to 150,000 clones, nearly 70% seen once. This clone was recorded once. The chain combines TRBV7-6 with TRBJ2-1; TRBD2 aligns across 7 bases. Sequences were obtained from peripheral blood. The sequence came from a woman aged 70 to 79 with acute or convalescent COVID-19. CDR3: CASSLQRGDYNEQFF. As DNA, the CDR3 is TGTGCCAGCAGCTTACAGCGGGGAGACTACAATGAGCAGTTCTTC.